Given below is one TCR beta chain in context. Its recognized antigen is unknown. Base qualities are missing; no much larger clone stands one base away. These data belong to a study of blood T cell repertoires in COVID-19 (dated by TCRdb to 2018 to 2020). For the wider study: Collaborator samples came from the United States, Italy and Spain and covered acute and convalescent phases of COVID-19. The prospective study material was composed of cDNA or gDNA derived from T cells, B-cell-depleted T cells, or PBMCs. Deeply sampled blood TCRbeta repertoires from subjects exposed to, actively infected with, or recovered from COVID-19 were included in the dataset. The repertoires were released in a freely available public database intended as a resource for research on the immune response to SARS-CoV-2. Samples were obtained from the ongoing ImmuneRACE study (first 160 participants) and from approximately 1,200 subjects provided by 6 global collaborators. Nearly every sample came with metadata listing a de-identified subject ID, COVID-19 status, age in years and sex. HLA class I and class II types, where available, came from metadata supplied by the sample provider rather than from assay-based typing. Points the paper makes about the study in general: Clinical and demographic metadata were provided uncurated, with the amount varying by source and participant.

The CDR3 spans 11 residues, from the cysteine through the phenylalanine. CDR3 DNA only is kept here, 33 bases in frame from base 1. CDR1 is given as LGHDT and CDR2 as YNNKEL, both from the germline V gene (reference sequence). Trimming removed 2 bases from V and 10 bases from J, leaving 8 bases between the germline ends. Another Seattle source contributed samples from volunteer blood donors who had recovered from COVID-19. Each collaborating institution followed its own protocols to collect whole blood in K2EDTA tubes. For TCRbeta analysis, collaborators shipped samples in one of three forms: frozen whole blood, isolated PBMCs, or DNA extracted from either of those sample types. The immunoSEQ Assay, a bias-controlled multiplex PCR, was used to amplify TCRbeta CDR3 regions from genomic DNA. As for the original processing: The number of nucleated cells in each sample was estimated by amplification of reference gene primers within the assay. To quantify the absolute abundance of each unique TCRbeta CDR3 rearrangement, sequence reads were collapsed and filtered. For each sample, productive Simpson clonality was calculated as the square root of Simpson's diversity index over productive rearrangements. TCRdb's version of the immuneACCESS table is confined to in-frame rearrangements and falls short of the full clone set. An unresolved V gene accounts for under half of the shortfall where checked; the remainder is of unknown origin. That table is the source of V, J and clone size, and D and trimming were worked out from the DNA. This sample holds 90,000 to 150,000 clones; 70% to 90% were observed only once. Around 8% of the sample goes to the ten largest clones.

The specimen sequenced was peripheral blood. The origin of this receptor is a man in his 70s who had recovered from COVID-19. The rearranged chain carries TRBV3-1 (or the pseudogene TRBV3-2) and TRBJ1-2, and the D gene may be TRBD1, 6 bases matching. The nucleotide sequence is given as TGTGCCAGCAGCCAATCAGGGGCCTACACCTTC. Its coded protein is CASSQSGAYTF.